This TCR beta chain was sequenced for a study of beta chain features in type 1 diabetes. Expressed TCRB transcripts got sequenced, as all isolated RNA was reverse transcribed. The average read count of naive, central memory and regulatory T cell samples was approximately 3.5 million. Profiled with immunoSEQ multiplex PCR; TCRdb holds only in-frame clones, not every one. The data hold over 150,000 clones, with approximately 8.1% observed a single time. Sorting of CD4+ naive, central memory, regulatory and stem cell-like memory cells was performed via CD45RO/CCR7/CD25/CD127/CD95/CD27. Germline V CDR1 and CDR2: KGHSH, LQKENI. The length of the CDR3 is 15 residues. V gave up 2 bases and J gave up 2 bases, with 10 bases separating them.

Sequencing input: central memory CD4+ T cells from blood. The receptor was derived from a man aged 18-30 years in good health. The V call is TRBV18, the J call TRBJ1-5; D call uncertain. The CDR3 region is CASSPDSGGNQPQHF. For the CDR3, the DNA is TGTGCCAGCTCACCAGATTCCGGTGGCAATCAGCCCCAGCATTTT.